The 18 T cell receptor beta chains below come from one sample, sequenced in a study of shared clonotypes between healthy human individuals. The data were produced by immunoSEQ multiplex PCR, yet TCRdb's version contains in-frame clones alone and is incomplete. The top ten hold more than 10% of the sample, which has some 500,000 clones, roughly three quarters seen once. The sequenced material came from PBMCs. These receptors were taken from a woman aged 40 to 50 in good health. Some clones in this sample may be carry-over from other donors' samples.

This clone was seen a single time. The chain is built from TRBV5-6 and TRBJ1-1, with a weak D call TRBD1 (5 bases). The CDR3 has 14 residues. The V gene lost 3 bases and the J gene lost 1 base, with 10 bases spanning the gap. Germline V gene sequence: CDR1 SGHDT, CDR2 YYEEEE. The CDR3 protein is CASSWDSRNTEAFF. The DNA of the CDR3 is TGTGCCAGCAGCTGGGACTCCAGGAACACTGAAGCTTTCTTT.

This chain joins TRBV30 and TRBJ1-5; 7 nucleotides align to TRBD1. The junction had 14 bases not matched to a gene; V was cut back by 5 bases and J by 7 bases. This CDR3 contains 15 residues. Germline lookup yields CDR1 GTSNPN and CDR2 SVGIG (reference sequence). The CDR3 protein is CAWGNRQGTPQPQHF. The DNA for the CDR3 is TGTGCCTGGGGGAATCGACAGGGCACCCCCCAGCCCCAGCATTTT.

The V gene is TRBV28, the J gene TRBJ2-3; 8 bases agree with TRBD2. Germline assignment: CDR1 MDHEN and CDR2 SYDVKM. CDR3 length equals 16 residues. V lost 6 bases, J lost 6 bases, and 14 bases stayed unmatched. CDR3 sequence reads: CASRASGAGVWDTQYF. The CDR3 DNA sequence: TGTGCCAGCAGGGCGAGCGGAGCGGGGGTCTGGGATACGCAGTATTTT.

This chain uses TRBV4-3 with TRBJ2-2, with a weak D call TRBD1 (6 bases). V shed 0 bases and J shed 7 bases, with 15 bases lying between them. This CDR3 has 16 residues. Germline loops: CDR1 LGHNA, CDR2 YSLEER. The chain's CDR3 is CASSQEGGRVGGELFF. For the CDR3, the DNA is TGCGCCAGCAGCCAAGAAGGGGGTAGGGTTGGCGGGGAGCTGTTTTTT.

This clone was picked up one time. The V call is TRBV18, the J call TRBJ2-5, with unresolved D. The V end lost 5 bases, the J end lost 4 bases, and 14 bases lay between the germline ends. CDR1 is KGHSH and CDR2 is LQKENI in the germline V gene. This CDR3 comprises 14 residues. The chain's CDR3 is CASSKAPPPETQYF. The CDR3 DNA is TGTGCCAGCTCAAAGGCCCCTCCCCCAGAGACCCAGTACTTC.

The chain employs TRBV15 and TRBJ2-1; either TRBD1 or TRBD2 may fit D (6 bases each). V was shortened by 8 bases and J by 5 bases, with 19 bases between the two germline ends. The germline gives CDR1 LNHNV, CDR2 YYDKDF (reference sequence). CDR3 length: 15 residues. The CDR3 sequence: CATSPQGRGDNEQFF. CDR3 DNA: TGTGCCACCTCGCCTCAGGGGCGCGGGGACAATGAGCAGTTCTTC.

Of note for this clone: It differs at one base from a far larger clone, so likely a read error. This rearrangement joins TRBV29-1 to TRBJ2-1, with 7 bases fitting TRBD2. This CDR3 is 12 amino acids long. Per germline, CDR1 SQVTM and CDR2 ANQGSEA. CDR3 protein: CGVEMGGTKRFF. The CDR3, as DNA: TGCGGCGTTGAGATGGGCGGGACTAAAAGGTTCTTC.

Concerning this clone: A much larger clone lies a single base off, so this may be a read error. Other DNA sequences from this sample encode an identical CDR3 as well. This sequence joins TRBV28 and TRBJ1-1; 8 nucleotides match TRBD1. This CDR3 is 16 amino acids long. Germline-derived CDR1 and CDR2 are MDHEN and SYDVKM. After removal of 6 bases from V and 3 bases from J, the junction contained 12 bases not matched to a gene. The CDR3 sequence: CASSFGQGLDYTEAFF. CDR3 DNA: TGTGCCAGCAGCTTCGGACAGGGCTTAGATTACACTGAAGCTTTCTTT.

This clone has only a few counts. Given a much more abundant clone one base away, this may be a read error. This chain joins TRBV29-1 and TRBJ2-3; 9 bases align to TRBD1. Germline V lookup: CDR1 SQVTM, CDR2 ANQGSEA. This CDR3 comprises 14 residues. CDR3 nucleotide sequence: TGCAGCGGGTGGACAGGGGCTTTGGGAGATACGCAGTGTTTT. Its protein is CSGWTGALGDTQCF.

There are a few counts of this clone. The chain joins TRBV7-8 to TRBJ2-7, with D possibly being TRBD2 (5 bases). Germline V gives CDR1 SGHVS, CDR2 FQNEAQ. The CDR3 has 14 residues. Trimming stripped 3 bases from V and 7 bases from J, with 16 bases between. CDR3 in amino acids: CASSLRLTMGEQYF. The CDR3 region has the DNA TGTGCCAGCAGCTTGCGACTGACTATGGGGGAGCAGTACTTC.

A few counts support this clone. The chain uses TRBV5-4 and TRBJ2-2; TRBD1 might be the D (6 bases). Germline CDR1 SGHNT, CDR2 YYREEE (reference sequence). V lost 3 bases, J lost 4 bases, and 10 bases lay in between. The CDR3 is 14 residues long. The CDR3 coding sequence is TGTGCCAGCAGCTCACAGGGTGGCACCGGGGAGCTGTTTTTT. This codes for CASSSQGGTGELFF.

The V gene is TRBV5-4, the J gene TRBJ2-6; D is possibly TRBD2 (7 bases). The CDR3 consists of 19 residues. Looked up from germline, CDR1 is SGHNT and CDR2 is YYREEE (reference sequence). The ends were cut back, 4 bases at V and 0 bases at J, with 20 bases in the middle. CDR3 sequence (DNA): TGTGCCAGCAGCGACCTTTGGGGGGGCGACCACTCTGGGGCCAACGTCCTGACTTTC. Protein: CASSDLWGGDHSGANVLTF.

With respect to this clone: A much larger clone is a single base away; this may be a read error. The rearrangement links TRBV19 to TRBJ2-4; 9 positions match TRBD2. This CDR3 region has 13 residues. After removal of 4 bases from V and 13 bases from J, the junction contained 8 bases not matched to a gene. Germline V gives CDR1 LNHDA, CDR2 SQIVND (reference sequence). In DNA, the CDR3 is TGTGCCAGTAGTACAGGGGCTAGCGGGATCCAGTACTTC. Its translation: CASSTGASGIQYF.

This clone occurred a few times. The chain recombines TRBV6-4 with TRBJ1-2, with 8 bases lining up with TRBD1. J lost 4 bases, V lost 6 bases, and 7 bases had no gene match. Germline-derived CDR1 and CDR2 are MRHNA and SNTAGT. The CDR3 loop spans 14 amino acids. The CDR3 nucleotides read TGTGCCAGCAGCCCAGGGGGCATCGGCTATGGCTACACCTTC. As protein: CASSPGGIGYGYTF.

The chain combines TRBV28 with TRBJ2-1; 10 bases fit TRBD2. The CDR3 extends over 14 amino acids. V lost 8 bases and J lost 4; bases outside the gene matches: 5. The germline gives CDR1 MDHEN, CDR2 SYDVKM. The DNA for the CDR3 is TGTGCCAGCCGCGAGCGGGAGGGATACAATGAGCAGTTCTTC. Translating gives CASREREGYNEQFF.

This clone was counted ten times or more. The chain joins TRBV2 to TRBJ2-7, with 10 bases fitting TRBD1. The CDR3 covers 14 residues. V lost 6 bases and J lost 5; bases outside the gene matches: 7. Germline V lookup: CDR1 SNHLY, CDR2 FYNNEI. Here the CDR3 DNA reads TGTGCCAGCAGCCCCAGACAGGGGGCTAACGAGCAGTACTTC. Amino acids: CASSPRQGANEQYF. The full variable domain, completed using reference TRBV2 and TRBJ2-7, is EPEVTQTPSHQVTQMGQEVILRCVPISNHLYFYWYRQILGQKVEFLVSFYNNEISEKSEIFDDQFSVERPDGSNFTLKIRSTKLEDSAMYFCASSPRQGANEQYFGPGTRLTVT.

The V call is TRBV7-9, the J call TRBJ1-2, with a tentative D call TRBD1 (5 bases). CDR1 is SEHNR and CDR2 is FQNEAQ in the germline V gene (reference sequence). Trimming removed 10 bases at V and 1 base at J, with 10 bases between. CDR3 length: 12 residues. The CDR3, as DNA: TGTGCCACCGTGGGACTTAACTATGGCTACACCTTC. Encoded protein: CATVGLNYGYTF.

Details on this clone: The sample has other DNA sequences that encode this CDR3 too. This chain uses TRBV18 with TRBJ1-2; the match to TRBD1 covers 7 bases. The CDR3 sequence is 15 residues long. Unmatched junction bases numbered 6, after V lost 3 bases and J lost 2 bases. Germline values: CDR1 KGHSH, CDR2 LQKENI. CDR3 protein: CASSPRQGDNYGYTF. DNA of the CDR3: TGTGCCAGCTCACCCCGACAGGGAGACAACTATGGCTACACCTTC.